What follows are 2 T cell receptor beta chains derived from one specimen sequenced in a study of cytomegalovirus exposure and HLA in healthy donors. The PCR contained 60 Vbeta and 13 Jbeta primers. Clones were read by immunoSEQ multiplex PCR, and TCRdb kept only the in-frame ones, dropping some. The sample lists about 200,000 clones, about four fifths occurring once. The sample comprised PBMCs. The receptors stem from a male donor in good health and CMV-seropositive.

J is TRBJ1-1 and V is TRBV9; D unresolved. V was shortened by 0 bases and J by 3 bases, with 12 bases between the two germline ends. The length of the CDR3 is 15 residues. Germline loops: CDR1 SGDLS, CDR2 YYNGEE. CDR3 amino acids: CASSVDPGDDTEAFF. CDR3 in DNA: TGTGCCAGCAGCGTAGATCCGGGTGACGACACTGAAGCTTTCTTT.

This chain connects TRBV30 to TRBJ2-3; 8 bases are a match to TRBD1. Trimming at V came to 2 bases and at J to 3 bases, leaving 7 bases not matched to a gene. CDR1 is GTSNPN and CDR2 is SVGIG in the germline V gene (reference sequence). The CDR3 runs to 15 residues. In nucleotides, the CDR3 is TGTGCCTGGAGTCCCAGGGACAGGAGGACAGATACGCAGTATTTT. Translated, it gives CAWSPRDRRTDTQYF.